This T cell receptor beta chain derives from a study of vaccination effects on CD4 cells after COVID-19. About the research overall: The second dose preceded post-vaccine samples by a median of 72 days. Study observations and caveats: Long after vaccination, the clones induced by infection and by vaccine shrank markedly in size.

ViraFEST expansion of antigen-specific CD4+ T cells with viral peptide pools preceded sequencing. CD4+ T cell isolation took place after nine to eleven days of culture. Each participant was administered two doses of either the BNT162b2 or the mRNA-1273 vaccine. IL-2 medium was substituted for half the medium on days 3 and 7. A word on this clone: What it binds is unknown.

Method: immunoSEQ multiplex PCR; TCRdb's copy keeps in-frame clones and lacks some. The repertoire consists of 65,000 to 75,000 clones, with roughly 74% occurring once and the leading ten covering roughly 1.6%. The input for sequencing was CD4+ T cells from PBMCs cultured with HCoV-229E spike peptides, taken after COVID-19 vaccination. This TCR came from a human donor who received a COVID-19 vaccine.

The CDR3 coding sequence is TGCGCCAGCAGCCAAGAACCGATCCGGGACTATAACACCGGGGAGCTGTTTTTT. Protein: CASSQEPIRDYNTGELFF. The gene calls are TRBV4-3 and TRBJ2-2, with 7 bases identical to TRBD2. This CDR3 is built from 18 residues. The junction had 9 bases not matched to a gene; V was cut back by 0 bases and J by 2 bases. CDR1 and CDR2 from the germline V gene are LGHNA and YSLEER.